This T cell receptor beta chain stems from a study of Ad26.COV2.S vaccination and SARS-CoV-2 variants. As to treatment: some 19 received Ad26.COV2.S at low or high dose, single or two shots; 5 received placebo; per-sample allocation not given. Material that was analyzed had been drawn on day 63 after the first vaccine or placebo injection. The assay was immunoSEQ multiplex PCR, and TCRdb's table has in-frame clones only and misses some. The sample has roughly 350,000 clones; 80% to 90% are singletons. The study, taken as a whole, reports: Analytic work on TCR breadth and depth might have understated the full extent of total T cell responses. Substantial breadth in spike-specific CD8+ and CD4+ T cell responses was reportedly seen after vaccination. It was vaccine recipients, not placebo recipients, who had the higher spike-specific TCR breadth.

As concerns this clone: The antigen remains unidentified.

CDR3 size: 15 residues. Germline CDR1 and CDR2: SGHTA and FQGNSA. The V and J ends lost 1 base and 9 bases respectively, with 13 bases between them. The specimen was peripheral blood, collected in a trial of Ad26.COV2.S vaccine versus placebo. The chain joins TRBV7-2 to TRBJ1-6; D unresolved. This TCR came from a person aged 18-60 years who received the Ad26.COV2.S COVID-19 vaccine or a placebo. This CDR3 reads CASSLETVGSSPLHF. Here the CDR3 DNA reads TGTGCCAGCAGCTTAGAAACAGTTGGGAGTTCACCCCTCCACTTT.